Below, 4 T cell receptor beta chains from the same sample are listed, as sequenced in a study of Graves' ophthalmopathy and Graves' hyperthyroidism (dated by TCRdb to the late 2010s). The sequencing machine was an Illumina HiSeq 2000. For repertoire sequencing, TCR beta CDR3 regions were amplified from RNA transcripts. HTBI primers and the Qiagen OneStep RT-PCR kit were used in a first-round RT-PCR, which was followed by a second-round multiplex PCR, size selection and purification. TCRdb applied fastp at Q25 and MiXCR to the public reads, then kept only in-frame beta chains. Each CDR3 protein gets just one entry, which takes the most common genes and DNA from the rows behind it. The sample yields 300,000 to 400,000 distinct CDR3 sequences; roughly a sixth were counted once. The top ten constitute 9% to 15% of the sample. The sample taken for sequencing was peripheral blood. The origin of the receptors is an adult man with Graves' ophthalmopathy.

This clonotype was recorded many times. The chain combines TRBV19 with TRBJ1-2; 8 bases match TRBD1. The CDR3 is 13 residues long. The germline gives CDR1 LNHDA, CDR2 SQIVND (reference sequence). Trimming at V came to 5 bases and at J to 3 bases, leaving 2 bases not matched to a gene. The chain's CDR3 is CASSGTGYYGYTF. The CDR3, as DNA: TGTGCCAGTAGTGGGACAGGCTACTATGGCTACACCTTC. Based on the CDR3 plus reference TRBV19 and TRBJ1-2, the full variable domain is DGGITQSPKYLFRKEGQNVTLSCEQNLNHDAMYWYRQDPGQGLRLIYYSQIVNDFQKGDIAEGYSVSREKKESFPLTVTSAQKNPTAFYLCASSGTGYYGYTFGSGTRLTVV.

In this sample, this clonotype turned up a few times. A junction end diverges from the germline sequence, so it may reflect a read error. The rearrangement links TRBV18 to TRBJ1-2; D possibly corresponds to TRBD1 (6 bases). The length of the CDR3 is 13 residues. CDR1 is KGHSH and CDR2 is LQKENI in the germline V gene. CDR3 region: CVSSQDRNYGYTF. In DNA, the CDR3 is TGTGTCAGCTCACAAGACAGGAACTATGGCTACACCTTC.

This clonotype was seen repeatedly, ten times or more. This chain joins TRBV30 and TRBJ1-2, with a tentative D call TRBD1 (5 bases). The V end was cut by 2 bases, the J end by 2 bases, with 12 bases between. The V gene's germline CDR1 is GTSNPN and CDR2 SVGIG (reference sequence). The CDR3 contains 14 residues. The CDR3 is CAWSRRRTNYGYTF. Written as DNA, the CDR3 is TGTGCCTGGAGTCGCAGACGGACAAACTATGGCTACACCTTC.

This clonotype was counted at least ten times. This chain uses TRBV20-1 with TRBJ1-3; the D is unclear. Germline V gives CDR1 DFQATT, CDR2 SNEGSKA (reference sequence). CDR3 length equals 14 residues. V lost 5 bases and J 2 bases, leaving 13 bases between the germline ends. The CDR3: CSAGRDGAGNTIYF. CDR3 DNA: TGCAGTGCTGGTAGGGATGGGGCTGGAAACACCATATATTTT.